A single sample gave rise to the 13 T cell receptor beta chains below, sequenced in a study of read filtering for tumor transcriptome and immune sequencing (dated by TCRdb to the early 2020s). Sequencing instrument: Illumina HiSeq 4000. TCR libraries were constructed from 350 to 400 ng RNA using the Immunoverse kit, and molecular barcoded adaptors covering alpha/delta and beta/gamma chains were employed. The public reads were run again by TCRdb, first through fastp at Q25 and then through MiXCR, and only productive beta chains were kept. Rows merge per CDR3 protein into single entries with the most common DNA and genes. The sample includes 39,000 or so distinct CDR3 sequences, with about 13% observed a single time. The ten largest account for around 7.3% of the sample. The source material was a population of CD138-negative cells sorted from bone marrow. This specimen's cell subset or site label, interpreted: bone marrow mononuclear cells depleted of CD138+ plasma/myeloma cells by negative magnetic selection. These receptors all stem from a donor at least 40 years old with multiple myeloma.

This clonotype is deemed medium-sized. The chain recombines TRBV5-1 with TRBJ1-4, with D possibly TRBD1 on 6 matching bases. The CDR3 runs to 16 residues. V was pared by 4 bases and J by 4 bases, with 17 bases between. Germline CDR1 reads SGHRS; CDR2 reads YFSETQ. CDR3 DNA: TGCGCCAGCAGCGAACGGTTTCTACAGGGTAATGAAAAACTGTTTTTT. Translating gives CASSERFLQGNEKLFF.

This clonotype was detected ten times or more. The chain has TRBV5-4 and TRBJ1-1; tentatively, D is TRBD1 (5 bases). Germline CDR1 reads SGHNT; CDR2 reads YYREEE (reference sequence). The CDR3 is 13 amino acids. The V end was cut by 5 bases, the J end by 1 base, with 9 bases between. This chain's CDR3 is CASSRDSNTEAFF. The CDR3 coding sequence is TGTGCCAGCAGTCGGGACTCGAACACTGAAGCTTTCTTT.

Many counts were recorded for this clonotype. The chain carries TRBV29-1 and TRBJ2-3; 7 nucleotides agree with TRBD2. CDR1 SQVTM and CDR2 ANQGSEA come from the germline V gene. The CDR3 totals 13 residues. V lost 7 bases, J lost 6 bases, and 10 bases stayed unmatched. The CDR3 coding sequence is TGCAGCGCCCCAGGGAGGGGTTCCGATACGCAGTATTTT. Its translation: CSAPGRGSDTQYF.

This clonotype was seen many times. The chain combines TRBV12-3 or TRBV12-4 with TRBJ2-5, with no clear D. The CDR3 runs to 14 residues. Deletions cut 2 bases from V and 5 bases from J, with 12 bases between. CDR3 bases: TGTGCCAGCAGTTTACGTCCGAAAAGGGAGACCCAGTACTTC. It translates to CASSLRPKRETQYF.

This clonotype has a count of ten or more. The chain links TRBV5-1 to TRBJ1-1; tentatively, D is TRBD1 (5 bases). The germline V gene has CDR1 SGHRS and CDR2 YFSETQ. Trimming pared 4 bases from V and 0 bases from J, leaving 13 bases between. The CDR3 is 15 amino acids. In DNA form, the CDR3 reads TGCGCCAGCAGCCGTTCTGGGGACGTGAACACTGAAGCTTTCTTT. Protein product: CASSRSGDVNTEAFF.

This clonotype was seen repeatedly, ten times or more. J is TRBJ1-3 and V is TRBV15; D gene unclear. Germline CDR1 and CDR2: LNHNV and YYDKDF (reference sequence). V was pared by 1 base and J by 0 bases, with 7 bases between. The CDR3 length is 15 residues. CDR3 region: CATSRVVRSGNTIYF. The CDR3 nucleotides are TGTGCCACCAGCAGAGTGGTCCGCTCTGGAAACACCATATATTTT.

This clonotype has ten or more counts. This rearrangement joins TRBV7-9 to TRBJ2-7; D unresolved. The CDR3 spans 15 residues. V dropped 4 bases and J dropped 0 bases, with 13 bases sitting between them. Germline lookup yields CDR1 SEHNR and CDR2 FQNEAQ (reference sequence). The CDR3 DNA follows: TGTGCCAGCAGCTCATGGGCAGGTCCCTCCTACGAGCAGTACTTC. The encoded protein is CASSSWAGPSYEQYF. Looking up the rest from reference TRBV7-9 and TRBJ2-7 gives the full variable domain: DTGVSQNPRHKITKRGQNVTFRCDPISEHNRLYWYRQTLGQGPEFLTYFQNEAQLEKSRLLSDRFSAERPKGSFSTLEIQRTEQGDSAMYLCASSSWAGPSYEQYFGPGTRLTVT.

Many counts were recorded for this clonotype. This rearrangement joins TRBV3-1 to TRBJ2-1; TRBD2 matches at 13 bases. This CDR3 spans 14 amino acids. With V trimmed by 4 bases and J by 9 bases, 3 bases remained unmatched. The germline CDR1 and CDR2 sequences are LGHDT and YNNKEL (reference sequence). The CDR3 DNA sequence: TGTGCCAGCAGCCCCGGACTAGCGGGAGCTGAGCAGTTCTTC. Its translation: CASSPGLAGAEQFF.

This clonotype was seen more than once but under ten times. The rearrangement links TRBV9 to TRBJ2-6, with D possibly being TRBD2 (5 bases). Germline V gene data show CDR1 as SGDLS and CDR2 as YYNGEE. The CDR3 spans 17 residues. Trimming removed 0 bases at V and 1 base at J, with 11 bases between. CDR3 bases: TGTGCCAGCAGCGTAGAAGTTGGAGGATCTGGGGCCAACGTCCTGACTTTC. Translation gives CASSVEVGGSGANVLTF.

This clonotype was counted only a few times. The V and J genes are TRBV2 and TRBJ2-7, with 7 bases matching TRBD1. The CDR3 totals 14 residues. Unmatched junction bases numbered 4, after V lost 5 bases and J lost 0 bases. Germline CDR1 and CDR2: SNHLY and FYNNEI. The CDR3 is CASSSRGNSYEQYF. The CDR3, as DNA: TGTGCCAGCAGTTCCAGGGGGAACTCCTACGAGCAGTACTTC. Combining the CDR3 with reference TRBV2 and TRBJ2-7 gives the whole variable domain EPEVTQTPSHQVTQMGQEVILRCVPISNHLYFYWYRQILGQKVEFLVSFYNNEISEKSEIFDDQFSVERPDGSNFTLKIRSTKLEDSAMYFCASSSRGNSYEQYFGPGTRLTVT.

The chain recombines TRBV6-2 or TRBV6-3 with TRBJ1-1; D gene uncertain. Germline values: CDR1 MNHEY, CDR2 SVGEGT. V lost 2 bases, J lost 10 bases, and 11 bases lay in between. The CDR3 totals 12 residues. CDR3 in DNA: TGTGCCAGCAGTTACATACGGGTTGCAGCTTTCTTT. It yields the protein CASSYIRVAAFF.

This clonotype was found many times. The CDR3, as DNA: TGTGCCAGCAGTCCGTTCCGTAGGGGGTTAGCCAAAAACATTCAGTACTTC. This gives the protein CASSPFRRGLAKNIQYF. V and J are TRBV6-5 and TRBJ2-4, with a possible D match to TRBD1 (6 bases). The CDR3 spans 17 residues. The V end was cut by 5 bases, the J end by 0 bases, with 17 bases between. Germline loops: CDR1 MNHEY, CDR2 SVGAGI.

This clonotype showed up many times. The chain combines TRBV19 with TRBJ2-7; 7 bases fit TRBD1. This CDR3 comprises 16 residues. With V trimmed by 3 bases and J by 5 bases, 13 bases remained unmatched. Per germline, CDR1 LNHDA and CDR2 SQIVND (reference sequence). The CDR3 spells CASSIGFLGQPHEQYF. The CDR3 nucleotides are TGTGCCAGTAGTATCGGTTTCTTGGGACAGCCCCACGAGCAGTACTTC.